This T cell receptor (beta chain) was recovered during a study of cytomegalovirus exposure and HLA in healthy donors. About the study: HLA-typed donors were the source of 82 million or so unique TCRs, which an early data release held. Findings of the study overall: Only CMV serostatus was available as immune exposure information. Relative to equally common others, HLA-associated TCR beta chains showed greater clonal expansion in a later analysis.

Turning to this clone: As yet, its antigen is unknown.

The PCR was carried out with 60 Vbeta primers and 13 Jbeta primers. Assay: immunoSEQ multiplex PCR; the TCRdb copy retains only in-frame clones and omits some. Here the sample spans roughly 130,000 clones, over 60% being singletons. Germline V gene sequence: CDR1 LNHNV, CDR2 YYDKDF (reference sequence). Trimming took off 11 bases at V and 7 bases at J, with 17 bases between the two ends. This CDR3 has 13 amino acids. The sequence derives from a male donor in good health and CMV-seropositive. The chain couples TRBV15 to TRBJ2-2; D may be TRBD2 (5 bases). Input material: PBMCs. The DNA of the CDR3 is TGTGCCGGGCGGCGGTCGGAGGACGGGGAGCTGTTTTTT. Protein product: CAGRRSEDGELFF.